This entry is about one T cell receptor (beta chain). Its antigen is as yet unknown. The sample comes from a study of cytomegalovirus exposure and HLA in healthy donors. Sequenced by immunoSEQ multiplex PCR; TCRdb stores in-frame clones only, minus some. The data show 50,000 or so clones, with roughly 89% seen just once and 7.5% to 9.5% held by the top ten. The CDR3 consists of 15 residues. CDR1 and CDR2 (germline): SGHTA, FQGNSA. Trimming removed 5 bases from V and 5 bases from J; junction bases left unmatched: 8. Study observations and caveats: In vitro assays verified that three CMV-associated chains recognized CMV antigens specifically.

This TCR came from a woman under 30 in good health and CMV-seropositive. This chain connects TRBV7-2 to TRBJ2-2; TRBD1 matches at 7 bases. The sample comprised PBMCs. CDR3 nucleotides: TGTGCCAGCAGCGTAGGCACAGGGGAAACCGGGGAGCTGTTTTTT. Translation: CASSVGTGETGELFF. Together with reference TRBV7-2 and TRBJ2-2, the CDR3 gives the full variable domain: GAGVSQSPSNKVTEKGKDVELRCDPISGHTALYWYRQSLGQGLEFLIYFQGNSAPDKSGLPSDRFSAERTGGSVSTLTIQRTQQEDSAVYLCASSVGTGETGELFFGEGSRLTVL.